One sample yielded the 21 T cell receptor beta chains listed below, sequenced in a study of blood T cell repertoires in COVID-19. TCRdb's copy holds only in-frame clones and misses some; the assay was immunoSEQ multiplex PCR. The data hold approximately 90,000 clones, with more than 70% observed a single time. Specimen: peripheral blood. All receptors come from a woman of 80 years or more with acute or convalescent COVID-19.

This clone was counted between two and nine times. This chain connects TRBV5-6 to TRBJ2-3; TRBD1 aligns across 10 bases. The V gene's germline CDR1 is SGHDT and CDR2 YYEEEE. The CDR3 covers 13 residues. With 5 bases clipped from V and 4 bases from J, the junction kept 1 base outside the gene matches. CDR3 sequence reads: CASSGTGADTQYF. DNA for the CDR3: TGTGCCAGCAGTGGGACAGGGGCAGATACGCAGTATTTT.

The chain couples TRBV11-1 to TRBJ2-7; TRBD1 aligns across 7 bases. Germline trimming cut 5 bases from V and 4 bases from J; bases unmatched to any gene: 8. There are 14 residues in the CDR3. CDR1 SGHAT and CDR2 FQDESV come from the germline V gene (reference sequence). Here the CDR3 reads CASSETGSFYEQYF. The CDR3 region has the DNA TGTGCCAGCAGCGAGACAGGGTCTTTTTACGAGCAGTACTTC.

The chain carries TRBV7-3 and TRBJ2-3, with TRBD2 identical over 12 bases. The CDR3 has 16 residues. From germline, CDR1 is SGHTA and CDR2 FQGTGA. Trimming cost V 4 bases and J 2 bases; bases outside gene matches: 4. The CDR3 DNA is TGTGCCAGCAGCTCCGGACTAGCGGGGTCCACAGATACGCAGTATTTT. Translated: CASSSGLAGSTDTQYF.

This clone was recorded at least ten times. The rearrangement links TRBV11-1 to TRBJ2-5, with TRBD1 as a possible D gene (6 bases). The CDR3 consists of 14 residues. Germline V gene sequence: CDR1 SGHAT, CDR2 FQDESV (reference sequence). V was pared by 2 bases and J by 3 bases, with 10 bases between. For the CDR3, the DNA is TGTGCCAGCAGCTTATACCGGACAGAAGAGACCCAGTACTTC. The encoded protein is CASSLYRTEETQYF.

V gene TRBV10-3 combines with J gene TRBJ2-7; 7 nucleotides agree with TRBD1. This CDR3 spans 13 amino acids. The V gene's germline CDR1 is ENHRY and CDR2 SYGVKD. V trimming: 5 bases; J trimming: 3 bases; junction bases outside the gene matches: 4. DNA for the CDR3: TGTGCCATCAGTCCTGACAGGGACTACGAGCAGTACTTC. Its translation is CAISPDRDYEQYF.

J is TRBJ2-2 and V is TRBV12-3 or TRBV12-4; unclear D gene. The CDR3 runs 13 residues. Trimming removed 4 bases from V and 5 bases from J, with 8 bases in between. CDR3 DNA: TGTGCCAGCAGTTCATGGAGAACCGGGGAGCTGTTTTTT. Protein product: CASSSWRTGELFF.

The chain carries TRBV19 and TRBJ2-7, with 8 bases lining up with TRBD2. Germline CDR1 and CDR2: LNHDA and SQIVND (reference sequence). V was clipped by 5 bases and J by 1 base; unmatched bases: 7. This CDR3 comprises 15 residues. DNA of the CDR3: TGTGCCAGTAGTTCTGGACTAGCCGCATCCTACGAGCAGTACTTC. Protein sequence: CASSSGLAASYEQYF. The variable domain in full, with the rest retrieved from reference TRBV19 and TRBJ2-7, is DGGITQSPKYLFRKEGQNVTLSCEQNLNHDAMYWYRQDPGQGLRLIYYSQIVNDFQKGDIAEGYSVSREKKESFPLTVTSAQKNPTAFYLCASSSGLAASYEQYFGPGTRLTVT.

The chain uses TRBV11-2 and TRBJ2-2; no reliable D call. Germline loops: CDR1 SGHAT, CDR2 FQNNGV. V gave up 2 bases and J gave up 7 bases, with 8 bases separating them. The CDR3 runs to 13 residues. CDR3 loop: CASSLSRGGELFF. The CDR3, as DNA: TGTGCCAGCAGCTTAAGTCGAGGCGGGGAGCTGTTTTTT.

This clone has just one count. The CDR3 DNA follows: TGTGCCAGCAGCTTGTTGGGGCAGGGGAACTATGGCTACACCTTC. Its protein is CASSLLGQGNYGYTF. The V gene is TRBV5-5, the J gene TRBJ1-2; TRBD1 is a possible D gene (6 bases). The germline gives CDR1 SGHKS, CDR2 YYEKEE (reference sequence). The CDR3 is 15 amino acids. The V gene lost 1 base and the J gene lost 2 bases, with 12 bases spanning the gap. The full variable domain, completed using reference TRBV5-5 and TRBJ1-2, is DAGVTQSPTHLIKTRGQQVTLRCSPISGHKSVSWYQQVLGQGPQFIFQYYEKEERGRGNFPDRFSARQFPNYSSELNVNALLLGDSALYLCASSLLGQGNYGYTFGSGTRLTVV.

The CDR3 nucleotides read TGTGCCAGCAGCGTAGGCCCCGGAGGGGACACTGAAGCTTTCTTT. Translated: CASSVGPGGDTEAFF. The rearrangement links TRBV9 to TRBJ1-1; perhaps TRBD1 as D (5 bases). V shed 0 bases and J shed 3 bases, with 12 bases lying between them. The CDR3 contains 15 residues. The germline V gene encodes CDR1 SGDLS and CDR2 YYNGEE.

The chain joins TRBV19 to TRBJ1-4; maybe TRBD1 (5 bases). CDR3 size: 15 residues. Trimming removed 3 bases at V and 3 bases at J, with 11 bases between. Germline-derived CDR1 and CDR2 are LNHDA and SQIVND (reference sequence). The CDR3 nucleotides are TGTGCCAGTAGTATCCGGGGGACGGCTAATGAAAAACTGTTTTTT. Its protein is CASSIRGTANEKLFF.

V is TRBV28 and J is TRBJ1-2; 11 nucleotides agree with TRBD1. The V segment lost 5 bases and the J segment 8 bases; nucleotides outside the gene matches: 13. CDR1 is MDHEN and CDR2 is SYDVKM in the germline V gene. The CDR3 runs 16 residues. The DNA for the CDR3 is TGTGCCAGCAGTCCGGCCCCCGGACAGGGGGCGTCAGGCTACACCTTC. Encoded protein: CASSPAPGQGASGYTF.

The genes are TRBV7-2 and TRBJ2-7; 7 bases are a match to TRBD1. Germline V CDR1 and CDR2: SGHTA, FQGNSA. Trimming took 1 base from V and 2 from J; bases not matched to a gene: 2. CDR3 size: 14 residues. CDR3 amino acids: CASSLDQGAYEQYF. CDR3 bases: TGTGCCAGCAGCTTAGACCAGGGGGCCTACGAGCAGTACTTC.

This chain uses TRBV24-1 with TRBJ1-5, with 8 bases identical to TRBD1. Germline V gene data show CDR1 as KGHDR and CDR2 as SFDVKD. The junction had 6 bases not matched to a gene; V was cut back by 7 bases and J by 5 bases. This CDR3 has 14 residues. Written as DNA, the CDR3 is TGTGCCACCAGCCGCGGGACAGGCGATCAGCCCCAGCATTTT. This translates into CATSRGTGDQPQHF.

V usage is TRBV29-1 and J usage is TRBJ1-1, with TRBD1 identical over 8 bases. Germline CDR1 is SQVTM and CDR2 is ANQGSEA. Trimming cost V 3 bases and J 10 bases; bases outside gene matches: 13. The CDR3 runs to 14 residues. The CDR3 protein is CSVDGVDRGNGAFF. Here the CDR3 DNA reads TGCAGCGTTGACGGTGTAGACAGGGGAAATGGAGCTTTCTTT.

The rearrangement links TRBV4-2 to TRBJ2-3, with TRBD2 matching over 8 bases. Germline-derived CDR1 and CDR2 are LGHNA and YNFKEQ. The length of the CDR3 is 16 residues. Trimming at V came to 4 bases and at J to 1 base, leaving 7 bases not matched to a gene. The CDR3 coding sequence is TGTGCCAGCAGCCCCCTAGGGCGGGGGGGCACAGATACGCAGTATTTT. Amino acids: CASSPLGRGGTDTQYF.

The count of this clone is one. At one boundary the junction diverges from the germline segment, which might be a read error. The CDR3 nucleotides are TGTGCCAGCAGTCAAGGAGCAGGGTACTCTGGAAACACCATATATTTT. This codes for CASSQGAGYSGNTIYF. The genes are TRBV14 and TRBJ1-3, with D perhaps TRBD1 (5 bases). Germline CDR1 and CDR2: SGHDN and FVKESK. This CDR3 has 16 amino acids.

The V gene is TRBV5-4, the J gene TRBJ1-1; D unclear. The CDR3 extends over 15 amino acids. The germline V gene has CDR1 SGHNT and CDR2 YYREEE (reference sequence). Trimming removed 4 bases at V and 0 bases at J, with 13 bases between. For the CDR3, the DNA is TGTGCCAGCAGCGCTAAGCAACAGATGAACACTGAAGCTTTCTTT. It codes for CASSAKQQMNTEAFF.

In regard to this clone: A much larger clonotype is one base distant, so this may be a read error. This chain uses TRBV7-9 with TRBJ1-1, with D unresolved. CDR1 is SEHNR, CDR2 FQNEAQ, per germline (reference sequence). The CDR3 consists of 14 residues. Trimming stripped 3 bases from V and 0 bases from J, with 8 bases between. CDR3 bases: TGTGCCAGCAGCTTGGGAGGCATGAACACTGAAGCTTTCTTT. Translation: CASSLGGMNTEAFF.

The V gene is TRBV4-2, the J gene TRBJ2-7; 8 bases line up with TRBD1. Per germline, CDR1 LGHNA and CDR2 YNFKEQ. With 5 bases clipped from V and 3 bases from J, the junction kept 6 bases outside the gene matches. CDR3 size: 14 residues. CDR3 loop: CASSEGTGGYEQYF. In nucleotides, the CDR3 is TGTGCCAGCAGCGAGGGCACAGGGGGCTACGAGCAGTACTTC.

This clone was observed a single time. The chain couples TRBV6-5 to TRBJ2-6; D is possibly TRBD1 (6 bases). The length of the CDR3 is 15 residues. V was trimmed by 8 bases and J by 0 bases, leaving 11 bases between them. Per the germline V gene, CDR1 is MNHEY and CDR2 is SVGAGI. The CDR3 protein is CASGDRYSGANVLTF. CDR3 coding DNA: TGTGCCAGCGGAGACAGGTACTCTGGGGCCAACGTCCTGACTTTC.